This is a list of T cell receptor beta chains from one sample in a study of CD8+CD57+ T cells in acquired aplastic anemia. TCRdb independently ran MiXCR on the reads; one entry per CDR3 protein. In the table there are around 170,000 distinct CDR3 sequences, about three fifths of which are singletons. Material for sequencing was sorted CD4+, CD8+, or CD8+CD57+ T cells (not recorded which) from PBMCs. These receptors were obtained from a human donor in good health. Each CDR3 is given with its conserved first and last residue. The order of the fields is V gene, J gene, CDR3 protein.

>TRBV9|TRBJ2-7
CASSPRGGAGEQYF
>TRBV7-2|TRBJ1-2
CASSPGGGRLLYGYTF
>TRBV20-1|TRBJ1-6
CSASQGGGYNSPLHF
>TRBV7-8|TRBJ2-7
CASSHAERETSYEQYF
>TRBV10-3|TRBJ2-5
CAIRGTSQETQYF
>TRBV2|TRBJ1-5
CASSRTGGHQPQHF
>TRBV20-1|TRBJ1-2
CSANPLEAYGYTF
>TRBV12-3/TRBV12-4|TRBJ1-5
CASSLAGGASNQPQHF
>TRBV20-1|TRBJ1-2
CSATRGGGNYGYTF
>TRBV20-1|TRBJ2-7
CSAPDKTYEQYF
>TRBV15|TRBJ2-1
CATSRGRTLREQFF
>TRBV20-1|TRBJ2-3
CSARPQGANPSTDTQYF
>TRBV10-3|TRBJ2-1
CAISGLTRAGSGGNEQFF
>TRBV20-1|TRBJ2-7
CSARGAGGLTYEQYF
>TRBV9|TRBJ2-3
CASSLLGRNTQYF
>TRBV19|TRBJ2-1
CASSILQCMHNEQFF
>TRBV2|TRBJ2-3
CASSSGTGGDTQYF
>TRBV10-1|TRBJ1-2
CASSESNPGPNYGYTF
>TRBV6-1|TRBJ1-4
CASSDYQSGDEKLFF
>TRBV19|TRBJ1-2
CASSIDRGGGYTF
>TRBV6-5|TRBJ2-7
CASSYLRNSYEQYF
>TRBV29-1|TRBJ2-3
CSVESGVATDTQYF
>TRBV5-4|TRBJ2-1
CASSPRTDNEQFF
>TRBV5-1|TRBJ1-1
CASRITGDTEAFF
>TRBV19|TRBJ2-1
CASRPLAGGSGEQFF
>TRBV7-2|TRBJ2-7
CASTTRVGTEQYF
>TRBV15|TRBJ2-7
CATSRDFPSSYEQYF
>TRBV2|TRBJ2-7
CASSYIPGTGRYRQYF
>TRBV5-1|TRBJ1-1
CASSGTEPGAFF
>TRBV6-5|TRBJ1-2
CASSELAGGGYTF
>TRBV9|TRBJ1-1
CASSVERGQNTEAFF
>TRBV19|TRBJ2-2
CASKGTGDTGELFF
>TRBV7-8|TRBJ2-1
CASSLDWRESSYNEQFF
>TRBV5-8|TRBJ2-1
CASSLDGSYNEQFF
>TRBV20-1|TRBJ2-3
CSASDRLSTDTQYF
>TRBV4-1|TRBJ2-7
CASSHVESSCYEQYF
>TRBV5-8|TRBJ1-5
CASSLVGSNQPQHF
>TRBV5-1|TRBJ2-3
CASSLGRLAGTDTQYF
>TRBV7-8|TRBJ2-5
CASSPGVRETQYF
>TRBV20-1|TRBJ2-7
CSATRGGGDEQYF
>TRBV11-2|TRBJ2-7
CASSFTASSYEQYF
>TRBV7-9|TRBJ2-7
CASSLLPGGSYEQYF
>TRBV7-9|TRBJ2-7
CASSFPDHPRGEQYF
>TRBV6-4|TRBJ2-3
CASSDGASGADTQYF
>TRBV6-1|TRBJ2-7
CASKVTADSYEQYF